The present entry profiles one T cell receptor beta chain with its context. These data originate in a study of CD8 T cells in Susac syndrome. Random-hexamer reverse transcription was applied to about 0.45 to 1 ug RNA. It was immunoSEQ multiplex PCR that amplified TCR beta CDR3 across 54 Vbeta and 13 Jbeta. In TCRdb, the immunoSEQ multiplex PCR reads were re-called with MiXCR into one record per CDR3 protein. This table has about 180,000 distinct CDR3 sequences, roughly 95% appearing once. The CDR3 covers 14 residues. The V and J ends lost 3 bases and 3 bases, in that order; junction bases with no gene match: 6. Germline CDR1 reads SGHNT; CDR2 reads YYREEE (reference sequence).

The V and J genes are TRBV5-4 and TRBJ2-7; 7 bases map to TRBD1. Sequences were obtained from CD4+ T cells from PBMCs. The origin of this receptor is a human donor with multiple sclerosis. The CDR3: CASSSPGQNYEQYF. In DNA, the CDR3 is TGTGCCAGCAGCTCTCCGGGACAGAACTACGAGCAGTACTTC.